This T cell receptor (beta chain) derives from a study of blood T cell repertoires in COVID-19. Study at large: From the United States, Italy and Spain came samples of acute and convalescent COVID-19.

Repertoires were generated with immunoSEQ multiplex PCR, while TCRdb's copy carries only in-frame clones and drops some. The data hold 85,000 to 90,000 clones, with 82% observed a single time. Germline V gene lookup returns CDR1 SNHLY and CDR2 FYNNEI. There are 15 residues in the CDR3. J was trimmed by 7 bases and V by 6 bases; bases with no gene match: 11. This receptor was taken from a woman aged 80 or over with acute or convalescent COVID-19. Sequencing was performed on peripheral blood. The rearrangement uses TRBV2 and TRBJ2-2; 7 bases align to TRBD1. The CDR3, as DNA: TGTGCCAGCAGGGCATCAGGACAGGTGATCGGGGAGCTGTTTTTT. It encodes CASRASGQVIGELFF.